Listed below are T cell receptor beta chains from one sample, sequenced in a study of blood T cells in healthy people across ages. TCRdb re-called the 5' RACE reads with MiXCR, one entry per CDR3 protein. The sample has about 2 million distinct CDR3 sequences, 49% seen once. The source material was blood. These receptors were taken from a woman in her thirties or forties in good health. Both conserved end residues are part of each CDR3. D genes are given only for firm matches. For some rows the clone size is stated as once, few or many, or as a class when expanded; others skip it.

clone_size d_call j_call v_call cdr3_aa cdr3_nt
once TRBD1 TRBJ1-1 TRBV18 CASSHPGGDTEAFF TGTGCCAGCTCACACCCAGGGGGGGACACTGAAGCTTTCTTT
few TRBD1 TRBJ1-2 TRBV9 CASSVATGGLGNYGYTF TGTGCCAGCAGTGTAGCTACAGGGGGCCTTGGAAACTATGGCTACACCTTC
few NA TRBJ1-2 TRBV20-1 CSGSRWGRGINSYGYTF NA
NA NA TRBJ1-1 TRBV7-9 CASSLVGQKDKGRAFF TGTGCCAGCAGCTTAGTGGGCCAGAAAGATAAGGGACGCGCTTTCTTT
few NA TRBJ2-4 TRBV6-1 CASSRTPALDKNIQYF TGTGCCAGCAGTAGAACTCCGGCGCTGGACAAAAACATTCAGTACTTC
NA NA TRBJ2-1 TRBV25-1 CASSERLGAANEQFF TGTGCCAGCAGTGAACGGTTGGGCGCTGCCAATGAGCAGTTCTTC
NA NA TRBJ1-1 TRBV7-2 CASSLALGMNTEAFF TGTGCCAGCAGCTTAGCGCTGGGGATGAACACTGAAGCTTTCTTT
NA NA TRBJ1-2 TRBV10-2 CASSESTAGNYGYTF TGCGCCAGCAGTGAGTCTACGGCAGGGAACTATGGCTACACCTTC
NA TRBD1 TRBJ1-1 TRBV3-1 CASSRRVGQGQTEAFF TGTGCCAGCAGCCGACGTGTGGGACAGGGGCAGACTGAAGCTTTCTTT
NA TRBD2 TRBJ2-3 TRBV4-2 CASSPGAGGDTQYF TGTGCCAGCAGCCCAGGGGCGGGGGGAGATACGCAGTATTTT
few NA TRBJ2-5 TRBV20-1 CSASTTAYQETQYF TGCAGTGCTAGCACGACAGCCTACCAAGAGACCCAGTACTTC
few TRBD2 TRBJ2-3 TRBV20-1 CSARNPIAGGRVDTQYF TGCAGTGCTAGGAATCCAATAGCGGGGGGGAGGGTAGATACGCAGTATTTT
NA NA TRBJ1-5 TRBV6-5 CASSPSLFVQPQHF TGTGCCAGCAGTCCCTCCCTCTTCGTTCAGCCCCAGCATTTT
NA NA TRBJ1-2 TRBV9 CASSVVAGQHGYTF TGTGCCAGCAGCGTAGTGGCAGGGCAACATGGCTACACCTTC
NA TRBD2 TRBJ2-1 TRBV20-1 CSARRTSGGGYNEQFF TGCAGTGCTAGGCGGACTAGCGGGGGAGGATACAATGAGCAGTTCTTC
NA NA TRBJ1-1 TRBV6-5 CASINGGTEAFF TGTGCCAGCATCAACGGGGGAACTGAAGCTTTCTTT
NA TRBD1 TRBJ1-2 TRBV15 CATSRVQGNGYTF TGTGCCACCAGCAGAGTACAGGGGAATGGCTACACCTTC
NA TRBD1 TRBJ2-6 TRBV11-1 CASSQNTGAGANVLTF TGTGCCAGCAGCCAAAATACAGGGGCGGGGGCCAACGTCCTGACTTTC
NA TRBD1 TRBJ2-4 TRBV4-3 CASSQASGTGFLGSSKNIQYF TGCGCCAGCAGCCAAGCATCAGGGACAGGGTTTCTGGGCTCGTCCAAAAACATTCAGTACTTC
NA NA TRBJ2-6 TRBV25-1 CASSRTGVNSGANVLTF TGTGCCAGCAGTCGAACAGGCGTTAACTCTGGGGCCAACGTCCTGACTTTC
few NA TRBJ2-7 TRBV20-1 CSARERAVYEQYF TGCAGTGCTAGAGAACGTGCCGTCTACGAGCAGTACTTC
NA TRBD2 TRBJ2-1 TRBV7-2 CASSSSGGPIYNEQFF TGTGCCAGCAGCTCTAGCGGGGGCCCCATATACAATGAGCAGTTCTTC
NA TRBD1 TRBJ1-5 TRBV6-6 CASSWGQFSNQPQHF TGTGCCAGCAGCTGGGGACAGTTTAGCAATCAGCCCCAGCATTTT
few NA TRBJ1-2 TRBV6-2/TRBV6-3 CASSQIVPEQGKYGYTF TGTGCCAGCAGTCAAATCGTTCCGGAGCAGGGGAAATATGGCTACACCTTC
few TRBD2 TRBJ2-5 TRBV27 CASSTRGLAGGAEETQYF TGTGCCAGCAGTACCCGGGGACTAGCGGGGGGTGCCGAAGAGACCCAGTACTTC
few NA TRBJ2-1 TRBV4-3 CASSQGGGRSNEQFF TGCGCCAGCAGCCAAGGCGGCGGCAGGTCCAATGAGCAGTTCTTC